The 30 T cell receptor beta chains presented below share a single source sample, sequenced in a study of blood T cells in healthy people across ages. A J-beta primer mix and a sample-barcoded 5' primer were used in a second PCR of roughly 6 to 12 cycles. Each CDR3 protein gets one entry after TCRdb re-called the 5' RACE reads with MiXCR. Among fewer than 1,200,000 distinct CDR3 sequences listed, about 23% were seen once. These data are also associated with another study on T cells of mothers and their children.

The sequenced material came from blood. The receptors were gathered from a girl aged 2 to 10 in good health.

In its sample, this clonotype was seen a few times. The V and J genes are TRBV4-3 and TRBJ1-2; D possibly corresponds to TRBD1 (5 bases). Deletions cut 1 base from V and 2 bases from J, with 14 bases between. CDR3 length equals 16 residues. Germline lookup yields CDR1 LGHNA and CDR2 YSLEER. The CDR3 loop is CASSQVGGTYNYGYTF. The CDR3 nucleotides are TGCGCCAGCAGCCAAGTCGGGGGGACCTACAACTATGGCTACACCTTC.

This clonotype has only a few counts. The chain employs TRBV29-1 and TRBJ2-5; D may be TRBD1 (5 bases). Germline CDR1 is SQVTM and CDR2 is ANQGSEA. Deletions cut 3 bases from V and 3 bases from J, with 11 bases between. The CDR3 extends over 13 amino acids. CDR3 sequence reads: CSVELQGKETQYF. The CDR3, as DNA: TGCAGCGTTGAGCTCCAGGGTAAAGAGACCCAGTACTTC.

The CDR3, as DNA: TGTGCCAGCAGCTTAGCGCTAGCGGGGGGTTCCGGGGAGCTGTTTTTT. Translation gives CASSLALAGGSGELFF. The chain couples TRBV7-2 to TRBJ2-2; 11 bases are shared with TRBD2. The CDR3 extends over 16 amino acids. In germline, CDR1 is SGHTA, CDR2 FQGNSA. V lost 0 bases to trimming and J lost 6 bases; unmatched junction nucleotides: 3.

In its sample, this clonotype was seen a few times. The CDR3 here is CASREGRGFAGELFF. CDR3 nucleotides: TGTGCCAGCAGAGAGGGACGGGGGTTTGCCGGGGAGCTGTTTTTT. This sequence joins TRBV2 and TRBJ2-2, with D maybe TRBD2 (6 bases). Germline V gene data show CDR1 as SNHLY and CDR2 as FYNNEI. This CDR3 has 15 residues. V was pared by 6 bases and J by 6 bases, with 17 bases between.

This clonotype has only a few counts. The genes are TRBV7-9 and TRBJ1-2; D is uncertain. With 0 bases removed from V and 8 bases from J, the gap between germline ends came to 10 bases. CDR1 and CDR2 from the germline V gene are SEHNR and FQNEAQ (reference sequence). The CDR3 loop spans 13 amino acids. CDR3 protein: CASSLAGFWGYTF. The CDR3 DNA sequence: TGTGCCAGCAGCTTAGCCGGGTTTTGGGGCTACACCTTC. The complete variable domain, with remaining parts taken from reference TRBV7-9 and TRBJ1-2, reads DTGVSQNPRHKITKRGQNVTFRCDPISEHNRLYWYRQTLGQGPEFLTYFQNEAQLEKSRLLSDRFSAERPKGSFSTLEIQRTEQGDSAMYLCASSLAGFWGYTFGSGTRLTVV.

The rearrangement joins TRBV28 to TRBJ1-4; perhaps TRBD1 as D (5 bases). V lost 6 bases to trimming and J lost 8 bases, with 19 bases between them. CDR1 and CDR2 (germline): MDHEN, SYDVKM. There are 15 residues in the CDR3. CDR3 protein: CASSSFVGQKEKLFF. The CDR3 region has the DNA TGTGCCAGCAGCTCTTTTGTGGGGCAGAAAGAAAAACTGTTTTTT.

The chain employs TRBV12-3 or TRBV12-4 and TRBJ2-6; TRBD1 might be the D (5 bases). V was pared by 6 bases and J by 1 base, with 13 bases between. This CDR3 is 16 amino acids long. CDR3 loop: CASSLPGHSGANVLTF. CDR3 sequence (DNA): TGTGCCAGCAGCCTCCCTGGACATTCTGGGGCCAACGTCCTGACTTTC.

The chain uses TRBV5-5 and TRBJ2-2; D is possibly TRBD2 (5 bases). Trimming removed 0 bases at V and 3 bases at J, with 15 bases between. This CDR3 has 17 amino acids. The germline CDR1 and CDR2 sequences are SGHKS and YYEKEE (reference sequence). The CDR3, as DNA: TGTGCCAGCAGCTTGGAAGCGGAGACCTTTTACACCGGGGAGCTGTTTTTT. Amino acid sequence: CASSLEAETFYTGELFF.

The rearrangement joins TRBV6-5 to TRBJ2-5; 8 positions match TRBD2. J gave up 4 bases and V 1 base, and 5 bases lay outside the gene matches. The CDR3 has 15 residues. The V gene's germline CDR1 is MNHEY and CDR2 SVGAGI. CDR3: CASSYFGSGVETQYF. The CDR3, as DNA: TGTGCCAGCAGTTACTTTGGTAGCGGGGTAGAGACCCAGTACTTC.

The gene calls are TRBV4-3 and TRBJ2-7; unclear D gene. V was shortened by 0 bases and J by 6 bases, with 9 bases between the two germline ends. This CDR3 is 13 amino acids long. Germline V CDR1 and CDR2: LGHNA, YSLEER. The CDR3 bases are TGCGCCAGCAGCCAAGATTGGCCGACCGAGCAGTACTTC. Protein product: CASSQDWPTEQYF.

In this sample, this clonotype turned up a few times. V is TRBV11-3 and J is TRBJ2-7, with D perhaps matching TRBD2 (5 bases). CDR3 length: 13 amino acids. The V gene lost 3 bases and the J gene lost 6 bases, with 12 bases spanning the gap. The germline V gene has CDR1 SGHNT and CDR2 YENEEA. The CDR3 sequence: CASSFIRESEQYF. The CDR3 DNA reads TGTGCCAGCAGCTTTATACGGGAATCCGAGCAGTACTTC. The complete variable domain, with remaining parts taken from reference TRBV11-3 and TRBJ2-7, reads EAGVVQSPRYKIIEKKQPVAFWCNPISGHNTLYWYLQNLGQGPELLIRYENEEAVDDSQLPKDRFSAERLKGVDSTLKIQPAELGDSAVYLCASSFIRESEQYFGPGTRLTVT.

The J gene is TRBJ1-6, the V gene TRBV28, with D maybe TRBD1 (6 bases). The CDR3 loop spans 15 amino acids. The ends were cut back, 6 bases at V and 4 bases at J, with 13 bases in the middle. The germline gives CDR1 MDHEN, CDR2 SYDVKM. The CDR3 DNA reads TGTGCCAGCAGCTCCCCGGACAGTTATAATTCACCCCTCCACTTT. As protein: CASSSPDSYNSPLHF.

This clonotype was seen only a few times. The chain carries TRBV5-5 and TRBJ2-7; 10 nucleotides match TRBD2. The V segment lost 1 base and the J segment 4 bases; nucleotides outside the gene matches: 14. Per germline, CDR1 SGHKS and CDR2 YYEKEE (reference sequence). The length of the CDR3 is 18 residues. In nucleotides, the CDR3 is TGTGCCAGCAGCTTGTCACTAGCGGGACCTGGCGATGCTTACGAGCAGTACTTC. This gives the protein CASSLSLAGPGDAYEQYF.

The chain employs TRBV2 and TRBJ2-3; 10 bases map to TRBD2. Looked up from germline, CDR1 is SNHLY and CDR2 is FYNNEI. The trim removed 3 bases at V and 3 bases at J, leaving 9 bases unmatched. This CDR3 spans 17 amino acids. CDR3 loop: CASSDITSGVFTDTQYF. As DNA, the CDR3 is TGTGCCAGCAGTGATATAACTAGCGGGGTGTTTACAGATACGCAGTATTTT.

This clonotype was seen only a few times. V is TRBV28 and J is TRBJ1-2; a weak D match, TRBD1 (5 bases). The CDR3 has 16 amino acids. Trimming removed 4 bases from V and 5 bases from J, with 20 bases in between. Germline V gene data show CDR1 as MDHEN and CDR2 as SYDVKM. The CDR3 spells CASSSLIGTRSYGYTF. CDR3 bases: TGTGCCAGCAGTTCCCTCATAGGGACGAGGAGTTATGGCTACACCTTC.

The table lists this clonotype with a few counts. The rearrangement joins TRBV5-6 to TRBJ2-3, with TRBD1 as a possible D gene (5 bases). V lost 5 bases, J lost 4 bases, and 11 bases lay in between. This CDR3 contains 13 residues. Germline V gene sequence: CDR1 SGHDT, CDR2 YYEEEE. The CDR3 is CASSQQAPDTQYF. In DNA form, the CDR3 reads TGTGCCAGCAGTCAACAGGCTCCAGATACGCAGTATTTT.

This clonotype was detected only a few times. V and J are TRBV10-3 and TRBJ2-5, with TRBD2 matching 7 bases. Judging by the DNA end, TRBJ2-1 fits better; the J call may be wrong. Germline V gives CDR1 ENHRY, CDR2 SYGVKD. CDR3 length: 11 residues. CDR3 residues: CAISGEGEQFF. The CDR3, as DNA: TGTGCCATCAGTGGGGAGGGTGAGCAGTTCTTC.

This chain links TRBV5-1 with TRBJ2-3, with 8 positions matching TRBD2. Germline V lookup: CDR1 SGHRS, CDR2 YFSETQ. V trimming: 2 bases; J trimming: 5 bases; junction bases outside the gene matches: 13. CDR3 length: 17 residues. The CDR3 DNA reads as TGCGCCAGCAGCTTTGGAGTGCGGGAGGCCGTGGGAGATACGCAGTATTTT. Translating gives CASSFGVREAVGDTQYF.

This clonotype was observed a few times. An end of the junction differs from the germline gene, which may be a read error. V usage is TRBV7-7 and J usage is TRBJ2-3; 7 bases map to TRBD1. The CDR3 length is 13 residues. Germline CDR1 and CDR2: SSHAT and FNYEAQ (reference sequence). The CDR3 DNA reads as TGTGCTAGCAGTTTTGACAGGGAAAATACGCAGTATTTT. The encoded protein is CASSFDRENTQYF.

V is TRBV3-1 and J is TRBJ2-5; D unclear. V lost 4 bases and J 3 bases, leaving 12 bases between the germline ends. This CDR3 contains 14 residues. The germline V gene encodes CDR1 LGHDT and CDR2 YNNKEL (reference sequence). CDR3 sequence reads: CASSLIRLEETQYF. CDR3 bases: TGTGCCAGCAGCCTCATAAGACTGGAAGAGACCCAGTACTTC.

The genes are TRBV3-1 and TRBJ2-1; no definite D call. Germline V gene lookup returns CDR1 LGHDT and CDR2 YNNKEL (reference sequence). The CDR3 has 14 residues. Between the trimmed V and J ends, which lost 4 bases and 8 bases, there was a span of 15 bases. The CDR3 bases are TGTGCCAGCAGCCCACGGGCGGTATTTCATGAGCAGTTCTTC. As protein: CASSPRAVFHEQFF.

This clonotype was seen a handful of times. The V and J genes are TRBV7-2 and TRBJ2-2; 9 bases are shared with TRBD1. V lost 2 bases, J lost 1 base, and 2 bases stayed unmatched. Germline CDR1 and CDR2: SGHTA and FQGNSA. The CDR3 is 16 amino acids. The CDR3 DNA reads TGTGCCAGCAGCTTATTGGGACAGGGGAACACCGGGGAGCTGTTTTTT. It is translated as CASSLLGQGNTGELFF.

A few counts support this clonotype. The chain uses TRBV6-1 and TRBJ2-2; maybe TRBD1 (6 bases). The CDR3 contains 13 residues. In germline, CDR1 is MNHNS, CDR2 SASEGT. Trimming shortened V by 7 bases and J by 6 bases, and 12 bases separated the two germline ends. DNA for the CDR3: TGTGCCAGCACTAGGGGGTTTGCCGGGGAGCTGTTTTTT. It is translated as CASTRGFAGELFF.

The V and J genes are TRBV7-2 and TRBJ2-1, with 16 bases that match TRBD2. The germline CDR1 and CDR2 sequences are SGHTA and FQGNSA. Trimming at V came to 5 bases and at J to 6 bases, leaving 4 bases not matched to a gene. The CDR3 is made up of 16 amino acids. CDR3 nucleotide sequence: TGTGCCAGCAGCCCAGGGACTAGCGGGGGGGGCAATGAGCAGTTCTTC. Protein sequence: CASSPGTSGGGNEQFF.

The J gene is TRBJ2-7, the V gene TRBV29-1; D might be TRBD1 (6 bases). The J call could be wrong; TRBJ2-5 is a better fit for the DNA end. The length of the CDR3 is 14 residues. Germline V CDR1 and CDR2: SQVTM, ANQGSEA. CDR3 DNA sequence: TGCAGCGTTGTTGGGGGCGCGGACGAAGAGACCCAGTACTTC. Its protein product is CSVVGGADEETQYF.

This clonotype turned up a few times. The V call is TRBV5-1, the J call TRBJ2-6; tentatively, D is TRBD1 (7 bases). V was clipped by 3 bases and J by 3 bases, with 19 bases between them. The V gene's germline CDR1 is SGHRS and CDR2 YFSETQ. This CDR3 is 18 amino acids long. CDR3 sequence reads: CASSSYGGGAFGANVLTF. The CDR3 DNA sequence: TGCGCCAGCAGCTCTTATGGAGGGGGCGCGTTTGGGGCCAACGTCCTGACTTTC.

The rearrangement links TRBV5-1 to TRBJ2-7; 8 bases map to TRBD2. Per germline, CDR1 SGHRS and CDR2 YFSETQ. V was pared by 0 bases and J by 7 bases, with 3 bases of the junction left unmatched. The CDR3 contains 13 residues. CDR3 region: CASSLEGLVEQYF. The CDR3 DNA is TGCGCCAGCAGCTTGGAGGGACTAGTGGAGCAGTACTTC.

The chain is built from TRBV11-2 and TRBJ2-3, with D perhaps given as TRBD1 or TRBD2 (6 bases each). Trimming took off 5 bases at V and 2 bases at J, with 14 bases between the two ends. The germline gives CDR1 SGHAT, CDR2 FQNNGV. The CDR3 extends over 15 amino acids. The CDR3 DNA reads as TGTGCCAGCAGCCTCCAAAGGGGGGACACAGATACGCAGTATTTT. Translation gives CASSLQRGDTDTQYF.

The chain couples TRBV5-1 to TRBJ2-2, with 7 bases lining up with TRBD2. In germline, CDR1 is SGHRS, CDR2 YFSETQ. The trim removed 3 bases at V and 4 bases at J, leaving 0 bases unmatched. The CDR3 length is 13 residues. DNA for the CDR3: TGCGCCAGCAGCTGGACTAGCACCGGGGAGCTGTTTTTT. Translated: CASSWTSTGELFF.

This clonotype was recorded a few times. The chain uses TRBV12-3 or TRBV12-4 and TRBJ1-4; D possibly corresponds to TRBD1 (5 bases). Trimming removed 4 bases from V and 0 bases from J, with 15 bases in between. The CDR3 is 17 residues long. The CDR3 bases are TGTGCCAGCAGTTACGACAAAGGGGCGACAACTAATGAAAAACTGTTTTTT. This translates into CASSYDKGATTNEKLFF.